Listed here are 10 T cell receptor beta chains from one sample, sequenced in a study of T cell clones after liver transplantation. Sequenced by immunoSEQ multiplex PCR; TCRdb stores in-frame clones only, minus some. The sample has 45,000 to 60,000 clones; about 81% are singletons. The specimen was CD4+ T cells from blood, collected before liver transplant. Source of these receptors: a human donor who received a liver transplant.

This sequence joins TRBV7-2 and TRBJ2-3, with 8 bases fitting TRBD1. The trim removed 5 bases at V and 3 bases at J, leaving 7 bases unmatched. The length of the CDR3 is 15 residues. The germline gives CDR1 SGHTA, CDR2 FQGNSA. The CDR3 loop reads CASSPWTGTTDTQYF. Written as DNA, the CDR3 is TGTGCCAGCAGCCCCTGGACAGGGACGACAGATACGCAGTATTTT.

V is TRBV4-1 and J is TRBJ2-1; 12 nucleotides match TRBD2. Looked up from germline, CDR1 is MGHRA and CDR2 is YSYEKL. J gave up 7 bases and V 4 bases, and 5 bases lay outside the gene matches. The CDR3 sequence is 15 residues long. Here the CDR3 reads CASSPPSGGANEQFF. CDR3 nucleotides: TGCGCCAGCAGCCCCCCTAGCGGGGGGGCAAATGAGCAGTTCTTC.

This clone was detected only once. The genes are TRBV6-6 and TRBJ2-2; D perhaps matches TRBD2 (6 bases). CDR1 and CDR2 from the germline V gene are MNHNY and SVGAGI (reference sequence). The CDR3 totals 15 residues. V was shortened by 5 bases and J by 7 bases, with 17 bases between the two germline ends. Here the CDR3 reads CASSLSTGAVGELFF. The DNA of the CDR3 is TGTGCCAGCAGTCTTAGTACGGGAGCGGTCGGGGAGCTGTTTTTT.

The V gene is TRBV18, the J gene TRBJ1-1; perhaps TRBD1 as D (6 bases). CDR3 size: 15 residues. CDR1 KGHSH and CDR2 LQKENI come from the germline V gene. The V end lost 0 bases, the J end lost 0 bases, and 8 bases lay between the germline ends. CDR3 loop: CASSPPDSLNTEAFF. CDR3 nucleotide sequence: TGTGCCAGCTCACCACCGGACAGCCTGAACACTGAAGCTTTCTTT. Complete variable domain (other parts from reference TRBV18 and TRBJ1-1): NAGVMQNPRHLVRRRGQEARLRCSPMKGHSHVYWYRQLPEEGLKFMVYLQKENIIDESGMPKERFSAEFPKEGPSILRIQQVVRGDSAAYFCASSPPDSLNTEAFFGQGTRLTVV.

The CDR3 here is CASSLWPGVAAGGNYGYTF. In DNA, the CDR3 is TGCGCCAGCAGCCTGTGGCCCGGGGTCGCGGCAGGGGGTAACTATGGCTACACCTTC. V is TRBV5-1 and J is TRBJ1-2; 7 positions match TRBD1. Per the germline V gene, CDR1 is SGHRS and CDR2 is YFSETQ. V lost 4 bases, J lost 1 base, and 19 bases stayed unmatched. This CDR3 is built from 19 residues. Together with reference TRBV5-1 and TRBJ1-2, the CDR3 gives the full variable domain: KAGVTQTPRYLIKTRGQQVTLSCSPISGHRSVSWYQQTPGQGLQFLFEYFSETQRNKGNFPGRFSGRQFSNSRSEMNVSTLELGDSALYLCASSLWPGVAAGGNYGYTFGSGTRLTVV.

The CDR3 DNA is TGCAGCGTTGAAGGAGGGGGGACCCAGTACTTC. This sequence encodes CSVEGGGTQYF. This chain joins TRBV29-1 and TRBJ2-5, with D perhaps matching TRBD1 (6 bases). Trimming stripped 1 base from V and 7 bases from J, with 7 bases between. There are 11 residues in the CDR3. Germline V CDR1 and CDR2: SQVTM, ANQGSEA.

Of note for this clone: The junction shows a germline mismatch at one end, possibly a read error. V gene TRBV6-1 combines with J gene TRBJ2-7; D is undetermined. The germline V gene encodes CDR1 MNHNS and CDR2 SASEGT. This CDR3 region has 12 residues. CDR3 sequence (DNA): TGTGCCAGCAGGGAAGGGACCTACGAGCAGTACTTC. Translating gives CASREGTYEQYF.

The chain combines TRBV19 with TRBJ1-2; D is unclear. Germline-derived CDR1 and CDR2 are LNHDA and SQIVND (reference sequence). V lost 6 bases to trimming and J lost 8 bases, with 13 bases between them. The CDR3 length is 12 residues. As DNA, the CDR3 is TGTGCCAGTAGAGCCAGGCTAAGGGGCTACACCTTC. The encoded protein is CASRARLRGYTF.

The rearrangement uses TRBV2 and TRBJ2-2; 14 bases align to TRBD2. This CDR3 spans 15 amino acids. The germline CDR1 and CDR2 sequences are SNHLY and FYNNEI. Losses at the gene ends were 8 bases for V and 4 bases for J; bases not matched to a gene: 3. The CDR3 DNA reads TGTGCCAGCGCCGGGACTAGCGGGAGCACCGGGGAGCTGTTTTTT. It codes for CASAGTSGSTGELFF.

V usage is TRBV18 and J usage is TRBJ2-5; 7 bases match TRBD2. The CDR3 has 15 amino acids. Trimming at V came to 3 bases and at J to 2 bases, leaving 6 bases not matched to a gene. The germline V gene has CDR1 KGHSH and CDR2 LQKENI. The CDR3 loop is CASSPFGRGQETQYF. CDR3 in DNA: TGTGCCAGCTCACCTTTCGGGCGGGGGCAAGAGACCCAGTACTTC.